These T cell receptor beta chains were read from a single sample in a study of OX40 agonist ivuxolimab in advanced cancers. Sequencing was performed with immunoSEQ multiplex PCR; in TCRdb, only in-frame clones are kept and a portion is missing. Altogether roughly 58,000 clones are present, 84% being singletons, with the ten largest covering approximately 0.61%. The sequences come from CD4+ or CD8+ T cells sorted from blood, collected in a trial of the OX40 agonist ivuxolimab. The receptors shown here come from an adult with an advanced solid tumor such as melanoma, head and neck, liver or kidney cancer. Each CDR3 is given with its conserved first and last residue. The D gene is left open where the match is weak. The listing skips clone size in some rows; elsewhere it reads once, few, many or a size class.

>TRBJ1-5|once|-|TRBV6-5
TGTGCCAGCGGGAGGGGGAATCAGCCCCAGCATTTT
CASGRGNQPQHF
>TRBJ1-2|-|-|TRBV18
TGTGCCAGCTCACCATATGAGGGGGTATATGGCTACACCTTC
CASSPYEGVYGYTF
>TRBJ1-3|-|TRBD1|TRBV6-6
TGTGCCAGCAGTCTGGCAGGGGGCCTGAACACCATATATTTT
CASSLAGGLNTIYF
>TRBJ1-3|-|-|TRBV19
TGTGCCAGTTGCAGGGGAGGATCTGGAAACACCATATATTTT
CASCRGGSGNTIYF
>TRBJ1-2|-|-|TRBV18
TGTGCCAGCTCACCAGAGGTCGGGGGGTATGGCTACACCTTC
CASSPEVGGYGYTF
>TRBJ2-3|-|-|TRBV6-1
TGTGCCAGCAGTGACAGCGGGCTAAGCACAGATACGCAGTATTTT
CASSDSGLSTDTQYF
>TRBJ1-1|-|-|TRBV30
TGTGCCTGGAAAGCCGCCGGGGCGGGTACTGAAGCTTTCTTT
CAWKAAGAGTEAFF
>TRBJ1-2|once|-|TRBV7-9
TGTGCCAGCAGCTTAGGCGGGTCACAGTCGATGGGCTACACCTTC
CASSLGGSQSMGYTF
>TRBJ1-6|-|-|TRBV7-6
TGTGCCAGCAGCACCGAGGGCGGTAATTCACCCCTCCACTTT
CASSTEGGNSPLHF
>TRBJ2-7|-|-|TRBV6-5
TGTGCCAGCAGCAAAACAAGGACAGACCCTCGGGAGCAGTACTTC
CASSKTRTDPREQYF
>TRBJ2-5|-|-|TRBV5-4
TGTGCCAGCAGCCCGGATAGGAGTAGTGGTATGAAGACCCAGTACTTC
CASSPDRSSGMKTQYF
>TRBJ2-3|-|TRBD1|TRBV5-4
TGTGCCAGCAGAACGGGACAGGGAGCATCCGATACGCAGTATTTT
CASRTGQGASDTQYF
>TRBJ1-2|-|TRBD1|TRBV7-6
TGTGCCAGCAGCCCAATAGACAGGGGGACCTATGGCTACACCTTC
CASSPIDRGTYGYTF
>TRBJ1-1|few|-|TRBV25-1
TGTGCCAGCAGTGAAGCAGGCGTGAACACTGAAGCTTTCTTT
CASSEAGVNTEAFF
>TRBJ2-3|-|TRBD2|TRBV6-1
TGTGCCAGCACGGGGCGGGGGATCGCAGATACGCAGTATTTT
CASTGRGIADTQYF
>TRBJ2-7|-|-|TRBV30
TGTGCCTGGAGTCCAACCGGGCTCTACGAGCAGTACTTC
CAWSPTGLYEQYF
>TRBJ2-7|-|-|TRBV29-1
TGCAGCGTTGAACTGGACCTACCCCTCTACGAGCAGTACTTC
CSVELDLPLYEQYF
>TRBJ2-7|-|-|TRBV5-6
TGTGCCAGCAGCTTGACCTACGAGCAGTACTTC
CASSLTYEQYF
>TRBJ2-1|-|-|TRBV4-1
TGCGCCAGCAGCCATGGGAAGGGAGGACTCTCCTACAATGAGCAGTTCTTC
CASSHGKGGLSYNEQFF
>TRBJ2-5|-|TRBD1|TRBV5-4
TGTGCCAGCAGCTACACAGGGGGCGCAGAGACCCAGTACTTC
CASSYTGGAETQYF
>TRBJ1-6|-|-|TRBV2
TGTGCCAGCCGTATGAGAGGTGCCTATAATTCACCCCTCCACTTT
CASRMRGAYNSPLHF
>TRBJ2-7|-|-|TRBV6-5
TGTGCCAGCAGTTACTCCCGGGACAACTACGAGCAGTACTTC
CASSYSRDNYEQYF
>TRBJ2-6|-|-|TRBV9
TGTGCCAGCAGCCCTCTGATGACAGCCTCTGGGGCCAACGTCCTGACTTTC
CASSPLMTASGANVLTF
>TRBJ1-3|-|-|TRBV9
TGTGCCAGCAGCGTAGGGGCATTTGGAAACACCATATATTTT
CASSVGAFGNTIYF
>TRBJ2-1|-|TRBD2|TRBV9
TGTGCCAGCAGCCCCCTAGCGGGCCTGACCAATGAGCAGTTCTTC
CASSPLAGLTNEQFF
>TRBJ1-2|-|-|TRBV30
TGTGCCTGGAGTGTTCCGCCCCACCTGGGCAGGCCCACCTTC
CAWSVPPHLGRPTF
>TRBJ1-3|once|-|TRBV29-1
TGCAGCGCCCAGGGGTGGACTGGAAACACCATATATTTT
CSAQGWTGNTIYF
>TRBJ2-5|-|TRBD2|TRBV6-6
TGTGCCAGCAACCTGCTTAGCGGGCAAGAGACCCAGTACTTC
CASNLLSGQETQYF
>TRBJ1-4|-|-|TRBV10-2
TGCGCCAGCAGTGAGTCTGTTCACCAAGAACTGTTTTTT
CASSESVHQELFF
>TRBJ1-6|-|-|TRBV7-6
TGTGCCAGCAGCTTATCTGGGAGCTCCTATAATTCACCCCTCCACTTT
CASSLSGSSYNSPLHF
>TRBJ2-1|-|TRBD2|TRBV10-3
TGTGCCATCAGTGACCCCGGACTAGCGGCCTACAATGAGCAGTTCTTC
CAISDPGLAAYNEQFF
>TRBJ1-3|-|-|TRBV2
TGTGCCAGCAGTGTAATACTTTGGGGGGCCAATGGAAACACCATATATTTT
CASSVILWGANGNTIYF
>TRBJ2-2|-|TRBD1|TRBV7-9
TGTGCCAGCAGCAGGGACAGGGCCACCGGGGAGCTGTTTTTT
CASSRDRATGELFF